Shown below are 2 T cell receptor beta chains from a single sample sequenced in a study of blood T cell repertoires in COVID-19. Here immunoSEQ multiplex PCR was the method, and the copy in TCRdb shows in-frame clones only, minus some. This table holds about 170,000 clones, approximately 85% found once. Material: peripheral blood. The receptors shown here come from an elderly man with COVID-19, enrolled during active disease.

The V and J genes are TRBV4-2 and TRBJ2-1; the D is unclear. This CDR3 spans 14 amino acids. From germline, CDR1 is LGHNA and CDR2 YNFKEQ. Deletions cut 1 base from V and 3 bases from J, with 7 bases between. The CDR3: CASSQGGSYNEQFF. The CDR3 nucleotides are TGTGCCAGCAGCCAAGGCGGCAGCTACAATGAGCAGTTCTTC.

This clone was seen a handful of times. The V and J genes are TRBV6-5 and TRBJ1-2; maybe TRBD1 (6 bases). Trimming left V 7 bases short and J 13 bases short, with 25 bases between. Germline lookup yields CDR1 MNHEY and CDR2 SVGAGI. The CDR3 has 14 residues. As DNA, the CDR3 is TGTGCCAGCAACCCTAGGACAGACCTATGGCTTGGCACCTTC. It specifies CASNPRTDLWLGTF.